The present T cell receptor beta chain was sequenced within a study of T cell responses to AZD1222 COVID-19 vaccine (dated by TCRdb to the early 2020s). With respect to the entire study: AZD1222 recipients with second doses at about 4 weeks or about 12 weeks were pooled, because spike-specific TCR depth and breadth did not differ between schedules. A total of 233 trial participants underwent TCR sequencing, of whom 207 had received two doses of AZD1222 and about 26 had received two doses of the MenACWY control vaccine. Trial participants were enrolled by age into 18-55, 56-69 and 70-plus year subgroups, with approximately 150, 28 and 58 TCR-sequenced participants respectively.

This specimen's time point label, per the study, means: baseline before first vaccination. Vaccinee samples came from UK trials COV001 and COV002, including a single-blind randomized controlled phase 2/3 trial of AZD1222 (ChAdOx1 nCoV-19) in healthy adults. For TCRbeta chain sequencing, PBMC samples from trial participants were taken at day 0 and at day 28 after the second dose. Findings and caveats that apply to the study as a whole: Because no day 14 peak-response samples were available, the repertoires could be characterized only after the peak T cell response. In the small 56-69-year group, the increase in depth fell short of significance, most likely because of low power. After two AZD1222 doses, both the breadth and the depth of spike-specific TCRs were significantly higher than at day 0 and than in MenACWY recipients. Vaccine-associated CD4 TCRs spanned the whole spike protein, with dominant responses in regions 160-218 and 743-854. Nearly half of unique spike-specific TCRs reportedly recognized epitopes outside regions mutated in the B.1.351 and B.1.1.7 variants. Only 5 to 7 AZD1222 recipients were SARS-CoV-2 seropositive at baseline, limiting conclusions about previously exposed vaccinees. Participants were mostly white British, with more females than males. The authors suggested clonal diversity may have been underestimated.

The junction carries 8 bases between V and J, which are trimmed by 3 bases and 2 bases respectively. Its CDR3 holds 13 amino acids, cysteine through phenylalanine. Only CDR3 DNA is held: 39 bases, read in frame from base 1. CDR1 SGHDT and CDR2 YYEEEE were looked up in the germline V gene. The CDR3 regions of human TCRbeta chains were subjected to immunosequencing. The study's own analysis went as follows. Repertoire TCRs were matched against a reference library of SARS-CoV-2-specific TCRs generated with the MIRA antigen-specificity platform. Breadth was defined as the fraction of unique TCRs that were SARS-CoV-2-associated. Depth was defined as the fraction of total T cells that were SARS-CoV-2-associated. Each spike-specific TCR was assigned to its reactive spike region and to a CD4 or CD8 class using the MIRA data. Log10-transformed breadth and depth values were compared by one-way ANOVA with Sidak's multiple comparisons tests. TCRdb obtained this table from immuneACCESS and retained in-frame rearrangements with V and J assigned. These tables miss some clones; where compared with another copy, unresolved V genes account for less than half of the shortfall, and the remainder is unexplained. That table supplies the V and J calls and clone size; D and trimming were determined from the DNA. In all, the sample holds 150,000 to 200,000 clones, and 90% of those were seen once. The ten most abundant clones make up approximately 1.4% of the sample.

Concerning this clone: Its antigen target is currently unknown. The record has no base qualities; no much larger clone is one base away.

This receptor chain uses TRBV5-6 and TRBJ1-1, and perhaps TRBD1 as D gene, on 5 matching bases. This material consisted of peripheral blood, taken on day 0 of AZD1222 vaccination. The receptor comes from an adult in good health. The base sequence is TGTGCCAGCAGCTACGACAGAAACACTGAAGCTTTCTTT. This codes for CASSYDRNTEAFF.